The 26 T cell receptor beta chains given below trace back to one sample, sequenced in a study of blood T cell repertoires in COVID-19. The assay was immunoSEQ multiplex PCR, and TCRdb's table has in-frame clones only and misses some. Of 250,000 or so clones listed, nearly 90% were seen once; the top ten hold roughly 2%. Sequenced input: peripheral blood. These receptors were collected from a woman aged 55-69 years with COVID-19, enrolled during active disease.

The gene calls are TRBV9 and TRBJ2-5, with a weak D call TRBD1 (5 bases). The CDR3 length is 15 residues. The germline gives CDR1 SGDLS, CDR2 YYNGEE. V lost 0 bases to trimming and J lost 5 bases, with 14 bases between them. The CDR3 DNA reads TGTGCCAGCAGCGTAGCGGGCAGAGCAGGGGAGACCCAGTACTTC. It yields the protein CASSVAGRAGETQYF.

V is TRBV9 and J is TRBJ2-5, with 8 bases lining up with TRBD2. Trimming took 0 bases from V and 9 from J; bases not matched to a gene: 4. Germline V gene data show CDR1 as SGDLS and CDR2 as YYNGEE. This CDR3 has 13 amino acids. In DNA form, the CDR3 reads TGTGCCAGCAGCGTAGCGGCTAGCGGGTCCCAGTACTTC. Protein: CASSVAASGSQYF.

This chain joins TRBV5-6 and TRBJ1-2, with TRBD1 as a possible D gene (6 bases). Between the trimmed V and J ends, which lost 4 bases and 3 bases, there was a span of 22 bases. This CDR3 has 17 residues. CDR1 and CDR2 from the germline V gene are SGHDT and YYEEEE. CDR3 coding DNA: TGTGCCAGCAGCCGGAGCACCCACAGGGTAATCTACTATGGCTACACCTTC. Residues: CASSRSTHRVIYYGYTF. The whole variable domain, remainder taken from reference TRBV5-6 and TRBJ1-2, is DAGVTQSPTHLIKTRGQQVTLRCSPKSGHDTVSWYQQALGQGPQFIFQYYEEEERQRGNFPDRFSGHQFPNYSSELNVNALLLGDSALYLCASSRSTHRVIYYGYTFGSGTRLTVV.

V and J are TRBV6-2 or TRBV6-3 and TRBJ1-4; tentative D call: TRBD1 (5 bases). This CDR3 spans 15 amino acids. V was trimmed by 2 bases and J by 3 bases, leaving 10 bases between them. CDR1 is MNHEY and CDR2 is SVGEGT in the germline V gene. The CDR3 coding sequence is TGTGCCAGCAGTTACAATGGACAACCTAATGAAAAACTGTTTTTT. Translation: CASSYNGQPNEKLFF.

The genes are TRBV9 and TRBJ2-7; 9 bases line up with TRBD1. Trimming at V came to 2 bases and at J to 5 bases, leaving 8 bases not matched to a gene. The CDR3 extends over 15 amino acids. Germline CDR1 is SGDLS and CDR2 is YYNGEE. The CDR3 bases are TGTGCCAGCAGCGTGGGCACCGGGACAGGGAACGAGCAGTACTTC. This codes for CASSVGTGTGNEQYF.

The chain combines TRBV11-3 with TRBJ1-1, with TRBD1 matching over 7 bases. Trimming at V came to 3 bases and at J to 4 bases, leaving 2 bases not matched to a gene. Germline V lookup: CDR1 SGHNT, CDR2 YENEEA. The CDR3 has 13 amino acids. Here the CDR3 reads CASSLQGGTEAFF. For the CDR3, the DNA is TGTGCCAGCAGCTTGCAGGGGGGCACTGAAGCTTTCTTT.

V usage is TRBV27 and J usage is TRBJ2-1; 8 nucleotides align to TRBD2. In germline, CDR1 is MNHEY, CDR2 SMNVEV (reference sequence). V was clipped by 1 base and J by 7 bases; unmatched bases: 12. There are 17 residues in the CDR3. The CDR3 DNA reads as TGTGCCAGCAGTTTATTCCCTCGGGGGGGGCCGGGGAATGAGCAGTTCTTC. This sequence encodes CASSLFPRGGPGNEQFF.

The CDR3 DNA is TGTGCCAGTAGTATGAGTCAGGGCTTGGACTATGGCTACACCTTC. The encoded protein is CASSMSQGLDYGYTF. The chain joins TRBV19 to TRBJ1-2; a possible D gene is TRBD1 (5 bases). Germline V lookup: CDR1 LNHDA, CDR2 SQIVND (reference sequence). With 3 bases removed from V and 3 bases from J, the gap between germline ends came to 14 bases. The CDR3 contains 15 residues.

This chain links TRBV7-6 with TRBJ2-3, with 7 bases aligning to TRBD2. V gave up 3 bases and J gave up 2 bases; unmatched junction bases: 5. The CDR3 loop spans 15 amino acids. Germline CDR1 SGHVS, CDR2 FNYEAQ. CDR3 sequence reads: CASSLTSPDTDTQYF. DNA for the CDR3: TGTGCCAGCAGCTTGACTAGCCCTGACACAGATACGCAGTATTTT.

This clone was recorded a few times. V and J are TRBV19 and TRBJ2-5, with 9 bases aligning to TRBD1. Trimming cost V 4 bases and J 0 bases; bases outside gene matches: 3. The CDR3 runs 15 residues. The germline V gene encodes CDR1 LNHDA and CDR2 SQIVND (reference sequence). The CDR3 coding sequence is TGTGCCAGTAGTAGGGGGGACAGGGACCAAGAGACCCAGTACTTC. This gives the protein CASSRGDRDQETQYF.

This chain connects TRBV2 to TRBJ2-1; D is ambiguous. V gave up 6 bases and J gave up 5 bases, with 11 bases separating them. The CDR3 loop spans 13 amino acids. CDR1 SNHLY and CDR2 FYNNEI come from the germline V gene. DNA of the CDR3: TGTGCCAGCAGAATCGGCCGGGACAATGAGCAGTTCTTC. It specifies CASRIGRDNEQFF. Full variable domain (rest looked up from reference TRBV2 and TRBJ2-1): EPEVTQTPSHQVTQMGQEVILRCVPISNHLYFYWYRQILGQKVEFLVSFYNNEISEKSEIFDDQFSVERPDGSNFTLKIRSTKLEDSAMYFCASRIGRDNEQFFGPGTRLTVL.

The genes are TRBV21-1 and TRBJ1-5; TRBD1 is the table's D call and was not checked against the DNA. TRBV21-1 is reported as a pseudogene. This CDR3 comprises 17 residues. CDR3 in amino acids: CASSRKTGGWSNQPQHF. The CDR3 DNA reads as TGTGCCAGCAGTCGAAAGACAGGGGGCTGGAGCAATCAGCCCCAGCATTTT.

V gene TRBV5-1 combines with J gene TRBJ2-6; the match to TRBD1 covers 11 bases. Germline CDR1 SGHRS, CDR2 YFSETQ. The CDR3 is 19 amino acids. The junction had 7 bases not matched to a gene; V was cut back by 0 bases and J by 2 bases. CDR3 loop: CASSLDPGQGAPGANVLTF. The CDR3 DNA reads as TGCGCCAGCAGCTTGGATCCTGGACAGGGGGCGCCTGGGGCCAACGTCCTGACTTTC.

This clone was counted once. This chain links TRBV6-5 with TRBJ1-2, with TRBD1 as a possible D gene (6 bases). The CDR3 extends over 14 amino acids. Trimming cost V 0 bases and J 4 bases, with 9 bases left between them. Germline-derived CDR1 and CDR2 are MNHEY and SVGAGI. CDR3 bases: TGTGCCAGCAGTTACTCGGGAGGGGGCTATGGCTACACCTTC. It specifies CASSYSGGGYGYTF.

The rearrangement links TRBV19 to TRBJ2-4, with D possibly being TRBD2 (6 bases). The CDR3 contains 17 residues. V lost 5 bases, J lost 0 bases, and 17 bases lay in between. The germline CDR1 and CDR2 sequences are LNHDA and SQIVND (reference sequence). The CDR3 DNA reads TGTGCCAGTAGTCCCGGGCAGGGAGGCCTAGCCAAAAACATTCAGTACTTC. Encoded protein: CASSPGQGGLAKNIQYF.

The rearrangement joins TRBV6-4 to TRBJ1-2, with D possibly matching TRBD1 (6 bases). The CDR3 is 12 amino acids. V lost 8 bases to trimming and J lost 3 bases, with 10 bases between them. Germline loops: CDR1 MRHNA, CDR2 SNTAGT. The CDR3 is CASWAGDYGYTF. The CDR3 DNA reads as TGTGCCAGCTGGGCAGGGGACTATGGCTACACCTTC.

This chain joins TRBV4-2 and TRBJ2-1; 11 nucleotides line up with TRBD2. After removal of 4 bases from V and 4 bases from J, the junction contained 3 bases not matched to a gene. Germline loops: CDR1 LGHNA, CDR2 YNFKEQ. The CDR3 has 15 amino acids. CDR3 loop: CASSLRLAGYNEQFF. CDR3 nucleotides: TGTGCCAGCAGCCTCCGACTAGCGGGGTACAATGAGCAGTTCTTC.

The chain is built from TRBV9 and TRBJ1-3; TRBD1 matches at 7 bases. Germline CDR1 and CDR2: SGDLS and YYNGEE. The J segment lost 6 bases and the V segment lost 0 bases, leaving 6 bases of the junction unmatched. The length of the CDR3 is 15 residues. The DNA of the CDR3 is TGTGCCAGCAGCGTAGTGGGGACAGCAGTAAACACCATATATTTT. It codes for CASSVVGTAVNTIYF.

The chain couples TRBV3-1 (or the pseudogene TRBV3-2) to TRBJ2-5, with 12 bases that match TRBD1. Germline V gives CDR1 LGHDT, CDR2 YNNKEL (reference sequence). The CDR3 contains 16 residues. V shed 4 bases, J shed 4 bases, and the junction held 7 bases outside the gene matches. The CDR3 bases are TGTGCCAGCAGCCCCCAGGGACAGGGGGCTAGAGAGACCCAGTACTTC. Translating gives CASSPQGQGARETQYF.

The chain employs TRBV20-1 and TRBJ2-1; D not certain. Trimming took off 6 bases at V and 9 bases at J, with 9 bases between the two ends. CDR1 DFQATT and CDR2 SNEGSKA come from the germline V gene (reference sequence). CDR3 length: 10 amino acids. The CDR3 sequence is CSAYFSEQFF. The CDR3 nucleotides are TGCAGTGCATATTTTTCTGAGCAGTTCTTC.

This chain connects TRBV5-5 to TRBJ1-2; D uncertain. CDR3 length: 14 amino acids. V was shortened by 0 bases and J by 2 bases, with 8 bases between the two germline ends. Germline CDR1 is SGHKS and CDR2 is YYEKEE (reference sequence). DNA of the CDR3: TGTGCCAGCAGCTTGGCGGCCAGGAACTATGGCTACACCTTC. Protein product: CASSLAARNYGYTF.

The chain links TRBV29-1 to TRBJ1-2; the match to TRBD1 covers 7 bases. This CDR3 region has 15 residues. The germline V gene has CDR1 SQVTM and CDR2 ANQGSEA. V trimming: 4 bases; J trimming: 4 bases; junction bases outside the gene matches: 12. For the CDR3, the DNA is TGCAGCGTTGCCTTGGGGACAGCCACGACCTATGGCTACACCTTC. Its translation: CSVALGTATTYGYTF.

The chain uses TRBV10-3 and TRBJ1-6; 8 nucleotides match TRBD1. Per the germline V gene, CDR1 is ENHRY and CDR2 is SYGVKD. The CDR3 consists of 13 residues. The ends lost 6 bases at V and 8 bases at J; junction bases unmatched: 3. The CDR3 reads CAIRSDRDSPLHF. The CDR3 DNA reads as TGTGCCATCAGGTCGGACAGGGATTCACCCCTCCACTTT.

The J gene is TRBJ2-1, the V gene TRBV18, with D perhaps TRBD1 (5 bases). V lost 3 bases and J 5 bases, leaving 17 bases between the germline ends. CDR1 is KGHSH and CDR2 is LQKENI in the germline V gene. This CDR3 has 16 residues. CDR3: CASSPFFAGNNNEQFF. CDR3 DNA: TGTGCCAGCTCACCTTTTTTTGCAGGGAACAACAATGAGCAGTTCTTC.

This clone appeared a single time. The chain has TRBV6-2 or TRBV6-3 and TRBJ1-1; 8 bases are shared with TRBD1. CDR3 length: 17 amino acids. V was clipped by 2 bases and J by 0 bases; unmatched bases: 8. CDR1 and CDR2 (germline): MNHEY, SVGEGT. The CDR3 bases are TGTGCCAGCAGTTACACCAGGGGGCCGCCGGTGAACACTGAAGCTTTCTTT. This sequence encodes CASSYTRGPPVNTEAFF.

This chain links TRBV7-3 with TRBJ2-6; D possibly corresponds to TRBD2 (5 bases). From germline, CDR1 is SGHTA and CDR2 FQGTGA. V shed 6 bases and J shed 5 bases, with 20 bases lying between them. This CDR3 region has 17 residues. The CDR3 loop reads CASSPTSGPGRANVLTF. In DNA form, the CDR3 reads TGTGCCAGCAGTCCTACTAGTGGGCCGGGTAGGGCCAACGTCCTGACTTTC.